The clone carrying this T cell receptor (beta chain) was seen only a few times. This record comes from a study of sequential checkpoint blockade in melanoma. Study-wide background: Both treatment sequences were followed by maintenance nivolumab. 75 to 95 pretreatment tumor DNA samples were TCRβ immunosequenced.

Measured with immunoSEQ multiplex PCR; TCRdb has only the in-frame clones, and not every one. The sample comprises 37,000 or so clones, under 35% of which are singletons, and about 1.6% rests with the top ten. J lost 4 bases, V lost 4 bases, and 10 bases had no gene match. The CDR3 sequence is 16 residues long. Germline CDR1 reads MDHEN; CDR2 reads SYDVKM. Treatment: randomized to nivolumab then ipilimumab (arm A) or the reverse (arm B). The sequenced sample was tumor tissue (inferred from file names), obtained from a patient given nivolumab and ipilimumab in sequence. This receptor was taken from a human donor with melanoma. The genes are TRBV28 and TRBJ1-2; 9 nucleotides line up with TRBD1. The CDR3 reads CASSSWDRALFYGYTF. DNA of the CDR3: TGTGCCAGCAGTTCCTGGGACAGGGCTCTATTCTATGGCTACACCTTC.